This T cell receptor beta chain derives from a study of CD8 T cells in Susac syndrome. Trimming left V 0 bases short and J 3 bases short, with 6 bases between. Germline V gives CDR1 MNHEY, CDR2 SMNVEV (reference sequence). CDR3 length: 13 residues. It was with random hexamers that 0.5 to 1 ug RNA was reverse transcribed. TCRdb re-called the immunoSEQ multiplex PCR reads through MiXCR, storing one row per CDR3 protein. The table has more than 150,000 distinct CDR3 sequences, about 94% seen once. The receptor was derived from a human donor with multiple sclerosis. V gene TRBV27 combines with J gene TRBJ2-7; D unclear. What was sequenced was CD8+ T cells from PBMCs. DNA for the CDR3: TGTGCCAGCAGTTTATCCGTAAGCTACGAGCAGTACTTC. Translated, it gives CASSLSVSYEQYF.